This T cell receptor beta chain was recorded in a study of spatial heterogeneity in lung cancer. Regarding time point: sample taken at primary tumor resection. TCRdb redid the calling of the 5' RACE reads with MiXCR, one entry per CDR3 protein. Of about 78,000 distinct CDR3 sequences listed, 8% are singletons. Ten or more counts support this clonotype. Material: PBMCs, obtained at surgery. The sequence was obtained from a male donor with early-stage non-small cell lung cancer.

CDR3 sequence: CASSPTGVPLYGYTF. Here the CDR3 DNA reads TGTGCCAGCAGCCCCACAGGGGTCCCGCTCTATGGCTACACCTTC. The V and J genes are TRBV9 and TRBJ1-2; 7 bases fit TRBD1. The CDR3 totals 15 residues. J was trimmed by 4 bases and V by 4 bases; bases with no gene match: 10. Germline CDR1 SGDLS, CDR2 YYNGEE. Drawing the rest from reference TRBV9 and TRBJ1-2, the complete variable domain is DSGVTQTPKHLITATGQRVTLRCSPRSGDLSVYWYQQSLDQGLQFLIQYYNGEERAKGNILERFSAQQFPDLHSELNLSSLELGDSALYFCASSPTGVPLYGYTFGSGTRLTVV.